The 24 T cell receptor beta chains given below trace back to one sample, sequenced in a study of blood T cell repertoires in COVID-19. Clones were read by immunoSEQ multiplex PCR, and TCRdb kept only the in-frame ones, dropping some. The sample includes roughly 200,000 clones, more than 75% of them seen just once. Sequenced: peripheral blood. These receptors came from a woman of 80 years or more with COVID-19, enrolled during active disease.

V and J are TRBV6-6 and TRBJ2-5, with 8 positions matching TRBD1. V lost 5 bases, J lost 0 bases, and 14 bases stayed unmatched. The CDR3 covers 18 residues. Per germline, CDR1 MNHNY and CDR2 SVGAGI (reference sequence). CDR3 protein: CASSPKKLTGDYQETQYF. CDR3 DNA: TGTGCCAGCAGTCCGAAAAAGCTGACAGGGGATTACCAAGAGACCCAGTACTTC.

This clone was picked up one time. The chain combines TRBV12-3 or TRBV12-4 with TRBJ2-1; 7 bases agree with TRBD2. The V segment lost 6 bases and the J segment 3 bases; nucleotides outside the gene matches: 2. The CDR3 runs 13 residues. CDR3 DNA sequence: TGTGCCAGCAGGCGGGGGAACTACAATGAGCAGTTCTTC. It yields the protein CASRRGNYNEQFF.

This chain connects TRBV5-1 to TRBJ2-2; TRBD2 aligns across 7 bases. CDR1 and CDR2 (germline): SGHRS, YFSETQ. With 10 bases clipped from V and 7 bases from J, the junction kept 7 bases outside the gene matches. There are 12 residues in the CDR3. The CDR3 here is CAGRAGNGELFF. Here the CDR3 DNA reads TGCGCCGGGAGGGCAGGGAACGGGGAGCTGTTTTTT.

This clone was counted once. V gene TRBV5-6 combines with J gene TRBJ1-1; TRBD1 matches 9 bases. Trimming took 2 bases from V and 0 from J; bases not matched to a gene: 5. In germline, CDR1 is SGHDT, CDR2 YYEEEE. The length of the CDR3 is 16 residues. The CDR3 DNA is TGTGCCAGCAGCTTCGGGGACAGGGCCTTGAACACTGAAGCTTTCTTT. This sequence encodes CASSFGDRALNTEAFF.

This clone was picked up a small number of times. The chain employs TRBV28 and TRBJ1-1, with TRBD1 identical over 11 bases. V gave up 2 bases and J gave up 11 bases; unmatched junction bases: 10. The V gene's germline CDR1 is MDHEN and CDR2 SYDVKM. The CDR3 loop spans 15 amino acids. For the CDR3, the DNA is TGTGCCAGCAGTTTAAAGGGACAGGGGGTGCGGTGGGCTTTCTTT. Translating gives CASSLKGQGVRWAFF. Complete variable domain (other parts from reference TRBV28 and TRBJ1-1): DVKVTQSSRYLVKRTGEKVFLECVQDMDHENMFWYRQDPGLGLRLIYFSYDVKMKEKGDIPEGYSVSREKKERFSLILESASTNQTSMYLCASSLKGQGVRWAFFGQGTRLTVV.

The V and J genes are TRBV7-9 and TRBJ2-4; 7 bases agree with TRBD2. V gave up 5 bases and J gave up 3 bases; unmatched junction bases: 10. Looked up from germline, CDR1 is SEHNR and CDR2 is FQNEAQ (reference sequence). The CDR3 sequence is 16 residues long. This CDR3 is CASSPPGGRGKNIQYF. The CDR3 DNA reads TGTGCCAGCAGCCCTCCTGGGGGGAGGGGCAAAAACATTCAGTACTTC.

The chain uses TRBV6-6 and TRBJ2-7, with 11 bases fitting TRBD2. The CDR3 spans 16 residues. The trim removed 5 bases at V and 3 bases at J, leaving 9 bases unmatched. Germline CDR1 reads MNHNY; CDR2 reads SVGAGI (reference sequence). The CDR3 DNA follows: TGTGCCAGCAGTCGATCGACTAGCGGGACCCGCTACGAGCAGTACTTC. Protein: CASSRSTSGTRYEQYF.

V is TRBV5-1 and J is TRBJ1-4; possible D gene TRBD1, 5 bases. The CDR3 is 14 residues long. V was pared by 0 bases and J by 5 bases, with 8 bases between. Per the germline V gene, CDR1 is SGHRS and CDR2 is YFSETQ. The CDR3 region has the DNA TGCGCCAGCAGCTTGGGGGGCCGAAATGAAAAACTGTTTTTT. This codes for CASSLGGRNEKLFF.

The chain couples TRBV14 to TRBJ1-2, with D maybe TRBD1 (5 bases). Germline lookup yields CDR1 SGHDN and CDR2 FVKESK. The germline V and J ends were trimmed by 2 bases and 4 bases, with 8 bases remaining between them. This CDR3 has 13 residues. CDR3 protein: CASSQYTGYGYTF. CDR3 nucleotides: TGTGCCAGCAGCCAATACACAGGCTATGGCTACACCTTC.

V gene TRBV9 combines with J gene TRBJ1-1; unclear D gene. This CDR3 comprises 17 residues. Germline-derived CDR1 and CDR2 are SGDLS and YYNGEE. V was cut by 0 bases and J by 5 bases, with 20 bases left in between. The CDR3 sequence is CASSVVPRAGRGTEAFF. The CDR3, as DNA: TGTGCCAGCAGCGTAGTACCCCGAGCAGGTCGAGGGACTGAAGCTTTCTTT.

Here the CDR3 reads CASSQPVQETQYF. In nucleotides, the CDR3 is TGCGCCAGCAGCCAACCAGTCCAAGAGACCCAGTACTTC. The chain links TRBV4-1 to TRBJ2-5; D gene ambiguous. This CDR3 is built from 13 residues. Germline V gene lookup returns CDR1 MGHRA and CDR2 YSYEKL. V was cut by 2 bases and J by 1 base, with 5 bases left in between.

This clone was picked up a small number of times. CDR3: CASSPREGWPLHF. The CDR3 region has the DNA TGTGCCAGCAGCCCCCGGGAGGGCTGGCCCCTCCACTTT. This sequence joins TRBV7-2 and TRBJ1-6; no clear D gene. Per germline, CDR1 SGHTA and CDR2 FQGNSA. V lost 5 bases and J lost 13, with 15 bases in between. This CDR3 has 13 residues.

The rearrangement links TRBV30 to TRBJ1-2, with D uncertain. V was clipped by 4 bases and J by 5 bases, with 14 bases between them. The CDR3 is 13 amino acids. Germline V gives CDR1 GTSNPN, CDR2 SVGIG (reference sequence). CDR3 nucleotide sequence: TGTGCCTGGATTAGACAAAGTGGATATGGCTACACCTTC. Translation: CAWIRQSGYGYTF.

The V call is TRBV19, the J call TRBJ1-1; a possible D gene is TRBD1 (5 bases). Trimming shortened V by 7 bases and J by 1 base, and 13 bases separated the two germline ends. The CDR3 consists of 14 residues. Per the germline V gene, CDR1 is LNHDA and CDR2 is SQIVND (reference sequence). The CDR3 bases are TGTGCCAGTACCGCCCGGCAGGGGAACACTGAAGCTTTCTTT. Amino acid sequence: CASTARQGNTEAFF. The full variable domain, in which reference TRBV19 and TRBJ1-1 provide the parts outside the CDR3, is DGGITQSPKYLFRKEGQNVTLSCEQNLNHDAMYWYRQDPGQGLRLIYYSQIVNDFQKGDIAEGYSVSREKKESFPLTVTSAQKNPTAFYLCASTARQGNTEAFFGQGTRLTVV.

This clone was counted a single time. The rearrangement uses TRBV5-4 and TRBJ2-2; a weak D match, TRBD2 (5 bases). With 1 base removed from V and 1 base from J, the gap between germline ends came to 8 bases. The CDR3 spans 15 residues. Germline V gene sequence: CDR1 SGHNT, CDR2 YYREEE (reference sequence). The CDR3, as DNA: TGTGCCAGCAGCTTGAGGGAGAAGAACACCGGGGAGCTGTTTTTT. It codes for CASSLREKNTGELFF.

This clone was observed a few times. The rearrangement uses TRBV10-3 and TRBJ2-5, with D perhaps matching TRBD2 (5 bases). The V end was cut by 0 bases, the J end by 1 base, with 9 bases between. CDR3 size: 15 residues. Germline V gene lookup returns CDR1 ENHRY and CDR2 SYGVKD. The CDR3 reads CAISESRVAQETQYF. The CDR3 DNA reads TGTGCCATCAGTGAGTCGAGGGTAGCCCAAGAGACCCAGTACTTC.

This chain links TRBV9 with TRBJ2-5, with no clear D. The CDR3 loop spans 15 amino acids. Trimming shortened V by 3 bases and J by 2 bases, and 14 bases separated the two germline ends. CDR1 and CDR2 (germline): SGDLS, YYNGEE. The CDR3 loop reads CASSDGTLLQETQYF. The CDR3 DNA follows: TGTGCCAGCAGCGATGGCACGCTGCTTCAAGAGACCCAGTACTTC.

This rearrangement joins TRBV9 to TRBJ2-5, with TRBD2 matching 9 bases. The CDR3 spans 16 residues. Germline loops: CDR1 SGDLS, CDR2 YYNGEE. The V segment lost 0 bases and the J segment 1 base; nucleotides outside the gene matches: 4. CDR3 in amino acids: CASSVGASGVQETQYF. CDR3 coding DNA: TGTGCCAGCAGCGTAGGGGCTAGCGGGGTCCAAGAGACCCAGTACTTC.

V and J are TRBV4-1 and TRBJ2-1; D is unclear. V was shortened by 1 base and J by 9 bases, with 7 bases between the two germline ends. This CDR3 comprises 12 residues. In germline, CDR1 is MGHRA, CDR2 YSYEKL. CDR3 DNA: TGCGCCAGCAGCCAAGGTGGCCCTGAGCAGTTCTTC. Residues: CASSQGGPEQFF.

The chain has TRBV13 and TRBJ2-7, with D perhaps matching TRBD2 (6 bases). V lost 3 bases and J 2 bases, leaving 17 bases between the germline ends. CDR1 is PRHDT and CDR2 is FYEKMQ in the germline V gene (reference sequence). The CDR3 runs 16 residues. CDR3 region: CASSFRTTGAPYEQYF. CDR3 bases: TGTGCCAGCAGCTTCCGCACAACGGGAGCTCCCTACGAGCAGTACTTC.

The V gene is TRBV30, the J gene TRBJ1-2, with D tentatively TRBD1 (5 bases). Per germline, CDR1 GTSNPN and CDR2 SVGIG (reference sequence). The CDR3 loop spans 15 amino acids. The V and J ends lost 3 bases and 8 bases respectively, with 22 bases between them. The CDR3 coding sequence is TGTGCCTGGAGAGAAGCCGAAGGGCAGGGTAAAGGCTACACCTTC. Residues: CAWREAEGQGKGYTF.

CDR3 DNA sequence: TGTGCCATCAGTCCGACTAGCGGGAGGGCCGAGACCCAGTACTTC. Its translation is CAISPTSGRAETQYF. The gene calls are TRBV10-3 and TRBJ2-5, with TRBD2 matching 14 bases. This CDR3 is built from 15 residues. The junction had 4 bases not matched to a gene; V was cut back by 5 bases and J by 5 bases. Germline CDR1 and CDR2: ENHRY and SYGVKD.

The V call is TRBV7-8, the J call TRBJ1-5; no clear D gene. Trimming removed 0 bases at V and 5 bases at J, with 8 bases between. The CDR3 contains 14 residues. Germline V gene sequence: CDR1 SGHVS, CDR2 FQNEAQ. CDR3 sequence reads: CASSLAVSDQPQHF. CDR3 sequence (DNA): TGTGCCAGCAGCTTAGCGGTTTCGGATCAGCCCCAGCATTTT.

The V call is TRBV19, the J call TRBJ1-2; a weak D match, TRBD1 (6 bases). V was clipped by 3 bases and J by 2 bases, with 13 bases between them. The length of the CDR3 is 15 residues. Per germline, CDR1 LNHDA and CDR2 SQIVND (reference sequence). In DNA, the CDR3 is TGTGCCAGTAGTATTACCGGGAGGGGGAACTATGGCTACACCTTC. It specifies CASSITGRGNYGYTF.